Listed here are 22 T cell receptor beta chains from one sample, sequenced in a study of blood T cell repertoires in COVID-19. Method: immunoSEQ multiplex PCR; TCRdb's copy keeps in-frame clones and lacks some. Of 150,000 to 200,000 clones detected, approximately 84% appear once; the ten largest clones hold around an eighth. Sample: peripheral blood. The receptor set was obtained from a man aged 18 to 30 with active or convalescent COVID-19.

The V call is TRBV6-1, the J call TRBJ2-1, with D perhaps TRBD2 (5 bases). CDR3 length: 13 residues. V lost 3 bases to trimming and J lost 6 bases, with 9 bases between them. Germline V CDR1 and CDR2: MNHNS, SASEGT. CDR3 bases: TGTGCCAGCAGTGAGGCTAGCTCCAATGAGCAGTTCTTC. Encoded protein: CASSEASSNEQFF.

The chain has TRBV5-1 and TRBJ2-2, with D maybe TRBD2 (5 bases). Germline-derived CDR1 and CDR2 are SGHRS and YFSETQ. The CDR3 contains 13 residues. The V and J ends lost 6 bases and 4 bases respectively, with 10 bases between them. The CDR3 is CASTSRGTGELFF. CDR3 bases: TGCGCCAGCACCTCCCGGGGCACCGGGGAGCTGTTTTTT.

The chain couples TRBV19 to TRBJ1-5; D ambiguous. The CDR3 consists of 17 residues. V was trimmed by 3 bases and J by 1 base, leaving 16 bases between them. CDR1 and CDR2 from the germline V gene are LNHDA and SQIVND (reference sequence). The CDR3 loop reads CASSMYRVKLSNQPQHF. In DNA form, the CDR3 reads TGTGCCAGTAGTATGTACCGCGTCAAACTCAGCAATCAGCCCCAGCATTTT.

The chain employs TRBV5-4 and TRBJ2-7, with D unclear. Per germline, CDR1 SGHNT and CDR2 YYREEE (reference sequence). V was trimmed by 0 bases and J by 3 bases, leaving 13 bases between them. The CDR3 extends over 15 amino acids. CDR3: CASSLGAADHYEQYF. The CDR3 nucleotides are TGTGCCAGCAGCTTGGGGGCTGCAGACCACTACGAGCAGTACTTC.

The chain employs TRBV28 and TRBJ2-2, with 10 positions matching TRBD2. V was clipped by 3 bases and J by 3 bases; unmatched bases: 13. The CDR3 has 19 residues. CDR1 and CDR2 (germline): MDHEN, SYDVKM. The CDR3, as DNA: TGTGCCAGCAGTTTTGACAGCCTTAATCTAGCGGGAGACACCGGGGAGCTGTTTTTT. Translating it yields CASSFDSLNLAGDTGELFF.

This rearrangement joins TRBV19 to TRBJ1-5; 7 bases agree with TRBD1. This CDR3 region has 14 residues. Germline loops: CDR1 LNHDA, CDR2 SQIVND (reference sequence). V was pared by 3 bases and J by 4 bases, with 3 bases of the junction left unmatched. As DNA, the CDR3 is TGTGCCAGTAGTATGGGACAGTTTAATCAGCCCCAGCATTTT. It translates to CASSMGQFNQPQHF.

In its sample, this clone was seen once. The chain couples TRBV24-1 to TRBJ2-5, with D possibly matching TRBD1 (5 bases). CDR3 length: 13 residues. CDR1 and CDR2 from the germline V gene are KGHDR and SFDVKD. V was trimmed by 9 bases and J by 1 base, leaving 11 bases between them. DNA for the CDR3: TGTGCCACCGGTGGACACTCCCAAGAGACCCAGTACTTC. This translates into CATGGHSQETQYF.

J is TRBJ1-5 and V is TRBV21-1. TRBV21-1 is termed a pseudogene. This CDR3 contains 14 residues. For the CDR3, the DNA is TGTGCCAGCAGCAAAGAGACGGAGAATCAGCCCCAGCATTTT. Amino acids: CASSKETENQPQHF.

The genes are TRBV11-3 and TRBJ2-3; D is perhaps TRBD1 (6 bases). The V end was cut by 1 base, the J end by 2 bases, with 13 bases between. The germline gives CDR1 SGHNT, CDR2 YENEEA. The CDR3 contains 16 residues. As DNA, the CDR3 is TGTGCCAGCAGCTTAGGTACAGGGTATTCCACAGATACGCAGTATTTT. Its translation is CASSLGTGYSTDTQYF.

There are a few counts of this clone. The chain joins TRBV19 to TRBJ1-4; 9 positions match TRBD1. V shed 11 bases, J shed 6 bases, and the junction held 19 bases outside the gene matches. CDR1 is LNHDA and CDR2 is SQIVND in the germline V gene (reference sequence). The CDR3 is 17 residues long. CDR3 DNA: TGTGCCCCCGGGCCTGAACAGGGGGCTAATCTTGATGAAAAACTGTTTTTT. Translating it yields CAPGPEQGANLDEKLFF.

This rearrangement joins TRBV5-1 to TRBJ1-2, with D perhaps matching TRBD1 (6 bases). Trimming cost V 5 bases and J 6 bases, with 20 bases left between them. The CDR3 covers 15 residues. CDR1 and CDR2 (germline): SGHRS, YFSETQ. CDR3 bases: TGCGCCAGCAGATCGGGATACAGGGCAGGCGATGGCTACACCTTC. This gives the protein CASRSGYRAGDGYTF.

This sequence joins TRBV29-1 and TRBJ2-3; TRBD1 aligns across 9 bases. Germline V gives CDR1 SQVTM, CDR2 ANQGSEA. Losses at the gene ends were 5 bases for V and 5 bases for J; bases not matched to a gene: 5. There are 13 residues in the CDR3. DNA for the CDR3: TGCAGCGTTATACAGGGGGCAGGAGATACGCAGTATTTT. Its protein product is CSVIQGAGDTQYF.

This chain links TRBV28 with TRBJ2-1, with D tentatively TRBD2 (6 bases). CDR1 and CDR2 from the germline V gene are MDHEN and SYDVKM. CDR3 length: 16 residues. V gave up 5 bases and J gave up 3 bases, with 17 bases separating them. CDR3 sequence (DNA): TGTGCCAGCAGTCCCATGGGGGGTTTCCGCTACAATGAGCAGTTCTTC. Translated, it gives CASSPMGGFRYNEQFF.

The chain has TRBV29-1 and TRBJ2-1; 7 bases fit TRBD1. This CDR3 contains 11 residues. Germline trimming cut 4 bases from V and 10 bases from J; bases unmatched to any gene: 4. Looked up from germline, CDR1 is SQVTM and CDR2 is ANQGSEA. The CDR3 protein is CSVVPDREQFF. In DNA form, the CDR3 reads TGCAGCGTTGTTCCGGACAGGGAGCAGTTCTTC.

This clone was seen a single time. The rearrangement uses TRBV19 and TRBJ1-4; 7 nucleotides align to TRBD1. This CDR3 has 14 residues. Trimming at V came to 7 bases and at J to 5 bases, leaving 7 bases not matched to a gene. In germline, CDR1 is LNHDA, CDR2 SQIVND (reference sequence). The CDR3 DNA reads TGTGCCAGTACCCTTCAGGGGGTCAATGAAAAACTGTTTTTT. It specifies CASTLQGVNEKLFF.

This clone was counted between two and nine times. The gene calls are TRBV18 and TRBJ1-5; D possibly corresponds to TRBD1 (6 bases). CDR1 is KGHSH and CDR2 is LQKENI in the germline V gene. The CDR3 covers 14 residues. Trimming pared 6 bases from V and 6 bases from J, leaving 15 bases between. The CDR3 loop is CASSAQGGGQPQHF. The DNA for the CDR3 is TGTGCCAGCTCCGCCCAGGGAGGGGGTCAGCCCCAGCATTTT.

The rearrangement uses TRBV9 and TRBJ2-1; 7 nucleotides line up with TRBD2. CDR3 length equals 16 residues. Germline-derived CDR1 and CDR2 are SGDLS and YYNGEE. J was trimmed by 4 bases and V by 3 bases; bases with no gene match: 10. CDR3 sequence: CASSAYPGLPYNEQFF. CDR3 bases: TGTGCCAGCAGCGCCTACCCGGGACTACCGTACAATGAGCAGTTCTTC.

The genes are TRBV5-3 and TRBJ2-4; TRBD1 matches 7 bases. TRBV5-3 is an ORF; its function is uncertain. Germline trimming cut 5 bases from V and 1 base from J; bases unmatched to any gene: 6. This CDR3 is built from 15 residues. The CDR3 region has the DNA TGTGCCAGAAGTCAGGGGGTTAAGGCCAAAAACATTCAGTACTTC. Its protein product is CARSQGVKAKNIQYF.

DNA for the CDR3: TGTGCCAGCTCCCGGCTAGCGGGGGGCTCCGGGGAGCTGTTTTTT. It translates to CASSRLAGGSGELFF. The gene calls are TRBV6-5 and TRBJ2-2; 11 nucleotides line up with TRBD2. The CDR3 contains 15 residues. Germline V gene sequence: CDR1 MNHEY, CDR2 SVGAGI. The trim removed 8 bases at V and 6 bases at J, leaving 8 bases unmatched.

The V gene is TRBV3-1 (or the pseudogene TRBV3-2), the J gene TRBJ1-1; a weak D match, TRBD1 (5 bases). Germline lookup yields CDR1 LGHDT and CDR2 YNNKEL (reference sequence). Deletions cut 5 bases from V and 0 bases from J, with 10 bases between. This CDR3 comprises 14 residues. The CDR3 loop reads CASSRQRMNTEAFF. CDR3 bases: TGTGCCAGCAGCAGACAGAGAATGAACACTGAAGCTTTCTTT.

DNA of the CDR3: TGTGCCAGCAGCTTAACCGGGGGTGGAGGGAATGAGCAGTTCTTC. This codes for CASSLTGGGGNEQFF. V usage is TRBV7-9 and J usage is TRBJ2-1; the D gene is possibly TRBD2 (6 bases). This CDR3 is 15 amino acids long. Trimming pared 2 bases from V and 7 bases from J, leaving 15 bases between. Germline CDR1 SEHNR, CDR2 FQNEAQ (reference sequence).

The chain is built from TRBV18 and TRBJ2-7, with D perhaps TRBD1 (6 bases). Germline V gene lookup returns CDR1 KGHSH and CDR2 LQKENI. With 3 bases removed from V and 0 bases from J, the gap between germline ends came to 12 bases. The length of the CDR3 is 15 residues. DNA of the CDR3: TGTGCCAGCTCACCGGACAGCCTCCTCTCCTACGAGCAGTACTTC. Translating gives CASSPDSLLSYEQYF.